The present T cell receptor (beta chain) was sequenced within a study of PD-1 blockade in classical Hodgkin lymphoma. Study findings and constraints: Newly diagnosed patients reportedly had lower baseline TCR diversity than healthy donors.

In regard to this clone: Antigen: not known.

The germline V and J ends were trimmed by 5 bases and 2 bases, with 17 bases remaining between them. Germline CDR1 reads SGHTA; CDR2 reads FQGNSA. The length of the CDR3 is 16 residues. Time point defined: newly diagnosed, previously untreated cHL patient sample. The study purified CD4+ T cells from thawed PBMCs using magnetic negative selection. The authors compared against newly diagnosed, untreated classical Hodgkin lymphoma PBMCs. Profiled with immunoSEQ multiplex PCR; TCRdb holds only in-frame clones, not every one. The sample includes fewer than 40,000 clones, about 88% of them seen just once. This receptor was taken from a human donor with classical Hodgkin lymphoma. The source material was CD4+ T cells from blood. The gene calls are TRBV7-2 and TRBJ2-3, with D perhaps TRBD2 (6 bases). The CDR3 loop is CASSRGTLGVTDTQYF. The DNA for the CDR3 is TGTGCCAGCAGCCGGGGGACCTTAGGGGTCACAGATACGCAGTATTTT.